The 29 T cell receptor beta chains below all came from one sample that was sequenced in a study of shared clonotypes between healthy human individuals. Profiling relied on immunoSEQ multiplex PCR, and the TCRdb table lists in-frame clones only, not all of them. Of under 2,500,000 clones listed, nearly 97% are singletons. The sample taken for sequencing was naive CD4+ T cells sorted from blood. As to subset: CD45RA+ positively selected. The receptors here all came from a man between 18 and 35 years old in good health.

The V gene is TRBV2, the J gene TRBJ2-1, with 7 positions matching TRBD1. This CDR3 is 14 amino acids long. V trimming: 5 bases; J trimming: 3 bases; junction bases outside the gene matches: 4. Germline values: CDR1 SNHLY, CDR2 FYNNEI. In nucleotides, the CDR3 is TGTGCCAGCAGTAAGGGACAGAACTACAATGAGCAGTTCTTC. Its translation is CASSKGQNYNEQFF.

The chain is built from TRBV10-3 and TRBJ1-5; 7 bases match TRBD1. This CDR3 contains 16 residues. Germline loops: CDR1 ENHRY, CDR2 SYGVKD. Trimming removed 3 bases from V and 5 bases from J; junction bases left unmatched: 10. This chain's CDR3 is CAISDLEGQSDQPQHF. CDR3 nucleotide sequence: TGTGCCATCAGTGATTTAGAGGGACAGTCGGATCAGCCCCAGCATTTT.

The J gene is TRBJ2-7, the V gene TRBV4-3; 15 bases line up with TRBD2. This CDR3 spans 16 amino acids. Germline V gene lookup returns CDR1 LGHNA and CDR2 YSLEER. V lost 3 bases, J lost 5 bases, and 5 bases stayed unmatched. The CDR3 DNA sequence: TGCGCCAGCAGCCAGGGGACTAGCGGGAGGCCCGACGAGCAGTACTTC. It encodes CASSQGTSGRPDEQYF.

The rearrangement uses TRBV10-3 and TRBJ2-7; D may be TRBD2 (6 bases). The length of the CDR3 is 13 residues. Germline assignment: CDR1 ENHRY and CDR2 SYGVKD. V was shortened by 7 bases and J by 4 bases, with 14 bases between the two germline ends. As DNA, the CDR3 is TGTGCCATCACATCTTCGGGGGTTTACGAGCAGTACTTC. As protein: CAITSSGVYEQYF.

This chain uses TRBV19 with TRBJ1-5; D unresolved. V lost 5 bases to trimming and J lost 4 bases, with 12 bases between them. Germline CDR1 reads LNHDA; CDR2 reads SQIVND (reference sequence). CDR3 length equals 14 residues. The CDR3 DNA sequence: TGTGCCAGTAGTCCGGATGAAAGGAATCAGCCCCAGCATTTT. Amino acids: CASSPDERNQPQHF.

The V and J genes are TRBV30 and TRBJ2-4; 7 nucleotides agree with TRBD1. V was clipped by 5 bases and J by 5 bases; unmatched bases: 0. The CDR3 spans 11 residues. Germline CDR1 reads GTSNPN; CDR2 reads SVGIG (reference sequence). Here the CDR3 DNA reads TGTGCCTGGGACAGGGAAAACATTCAGTACTTC. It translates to CAWDRENIQYF. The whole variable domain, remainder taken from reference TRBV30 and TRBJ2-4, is SQTIHQWPATLVQPVGSPLSLECTVEGTSNPNLYWYRQAAGRGLQLLFYSVGIGQISSEVPQNLSASRPQDRQFILSSKKLLLSDSGFYLCAWDRENIQYFGAGTRLSVL.

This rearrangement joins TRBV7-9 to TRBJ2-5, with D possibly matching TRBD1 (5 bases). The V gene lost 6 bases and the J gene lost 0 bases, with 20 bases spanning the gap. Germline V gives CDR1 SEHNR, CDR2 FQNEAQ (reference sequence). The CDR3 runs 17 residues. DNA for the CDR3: TGTGCCAGCAGAGCTCACTTTAAAAAGACAGACCAAGAGACCCAGTACTTC. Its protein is CASRAHFKKTDQETQYF.

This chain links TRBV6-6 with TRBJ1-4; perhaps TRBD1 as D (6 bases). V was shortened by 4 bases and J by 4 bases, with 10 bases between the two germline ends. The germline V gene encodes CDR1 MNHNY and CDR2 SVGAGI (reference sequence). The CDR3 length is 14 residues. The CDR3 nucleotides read TGTGCCAGCAGTTCATCGGACAGTAATGAAAAACTGTTTTTT. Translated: CASSSSDSNEKLFF.

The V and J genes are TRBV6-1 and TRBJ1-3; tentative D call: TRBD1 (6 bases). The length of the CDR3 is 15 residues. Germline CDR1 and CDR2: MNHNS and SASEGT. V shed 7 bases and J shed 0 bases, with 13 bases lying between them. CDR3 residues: CASITTGNSGNTIYF. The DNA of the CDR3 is TGTGCCAGCATTACTACAGGGAACTCTGGAAACACCATATATTTT.

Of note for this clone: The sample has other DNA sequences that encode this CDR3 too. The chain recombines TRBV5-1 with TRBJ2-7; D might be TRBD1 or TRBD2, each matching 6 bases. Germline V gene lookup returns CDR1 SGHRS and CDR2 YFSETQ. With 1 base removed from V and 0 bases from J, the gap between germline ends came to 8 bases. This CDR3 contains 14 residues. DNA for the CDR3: TGCGCCAGCAGCTTGCCGGGGGCCTCCTACGAGCAGTACTTC. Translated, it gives CASSLPGASYEQYF.

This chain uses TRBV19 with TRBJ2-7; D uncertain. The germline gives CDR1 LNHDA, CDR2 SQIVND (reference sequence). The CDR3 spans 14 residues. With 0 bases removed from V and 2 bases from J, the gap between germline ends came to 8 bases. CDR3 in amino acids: CASSIDVLAYEQYF. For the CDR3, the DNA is TGTGCCAGTAGTATAGATGTCCTAGCCTACGAGCAGTACTTC.

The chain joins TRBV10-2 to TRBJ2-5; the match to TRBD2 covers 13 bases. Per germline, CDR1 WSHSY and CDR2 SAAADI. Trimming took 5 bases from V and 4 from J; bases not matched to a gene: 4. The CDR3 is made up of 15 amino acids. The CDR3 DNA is TGCGCCAGCAGTCGACTAGCGGGGGGTGGAGAGACCCAGTACTTC. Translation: CASSRLAGGGETQYF.

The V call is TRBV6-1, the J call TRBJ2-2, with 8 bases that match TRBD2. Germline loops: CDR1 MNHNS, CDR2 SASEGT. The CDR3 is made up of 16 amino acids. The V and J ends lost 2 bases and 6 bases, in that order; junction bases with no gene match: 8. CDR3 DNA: TGTGCCAGCAGTGAAAGGGTCGGGAGGGCCCCCGGGGAGCTGTTTTTT. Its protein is CASSERVGRAPGELFF.

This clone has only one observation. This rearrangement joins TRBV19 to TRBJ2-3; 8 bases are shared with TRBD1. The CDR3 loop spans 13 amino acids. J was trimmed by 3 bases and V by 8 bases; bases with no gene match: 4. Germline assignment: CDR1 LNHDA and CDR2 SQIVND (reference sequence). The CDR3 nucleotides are TGTGCCAGTGGGGACAGGAGAACAGATACGCAGTATTTT. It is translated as CASGDRRTDTQYF.

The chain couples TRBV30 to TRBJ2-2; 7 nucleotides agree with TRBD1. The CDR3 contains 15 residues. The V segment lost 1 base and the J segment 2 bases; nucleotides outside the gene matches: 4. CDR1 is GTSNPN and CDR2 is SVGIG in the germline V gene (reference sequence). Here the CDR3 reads CAWSGQGLNTGELFF. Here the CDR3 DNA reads TGTGCCTGGAGTGGACAGGGTTTAAACACCGGGGAGCTGTTTTTT.

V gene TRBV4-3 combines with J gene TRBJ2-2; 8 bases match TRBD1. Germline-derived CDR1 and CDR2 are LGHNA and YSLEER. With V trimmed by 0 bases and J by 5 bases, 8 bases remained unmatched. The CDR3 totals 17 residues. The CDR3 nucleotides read TGCGCCAGCAGCCAAGATCAGGTGACAGGGGTTACCGGGGAGCTGTTTTTT. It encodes CASSQDQVTGVTGELFF.

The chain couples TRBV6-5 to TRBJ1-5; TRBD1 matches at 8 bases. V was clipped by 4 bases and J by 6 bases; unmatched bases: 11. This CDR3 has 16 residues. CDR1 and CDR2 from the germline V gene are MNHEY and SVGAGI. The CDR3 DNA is TGTGCCAGCAGTTCCCTCCATGGACAGGGCGTTCAGCCCCAGCATTTT. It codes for CASSSLHGQGVQPQHF.

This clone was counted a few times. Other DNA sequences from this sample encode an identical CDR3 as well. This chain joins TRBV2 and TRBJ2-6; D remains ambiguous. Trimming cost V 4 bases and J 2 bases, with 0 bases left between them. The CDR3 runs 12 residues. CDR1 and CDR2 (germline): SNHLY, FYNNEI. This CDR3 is CASSAGANVLTF. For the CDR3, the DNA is TGTGCCAGCAGTGCTGGGGCCAACGTCCTGACTTTC.

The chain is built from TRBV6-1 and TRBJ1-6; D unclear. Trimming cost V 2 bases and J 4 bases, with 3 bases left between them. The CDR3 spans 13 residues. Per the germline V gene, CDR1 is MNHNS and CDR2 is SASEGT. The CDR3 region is CASSEIYNSPLHF. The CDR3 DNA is TGTGCCAGCAGTGAAATTTATAATTCACCCCTCCACTTT.

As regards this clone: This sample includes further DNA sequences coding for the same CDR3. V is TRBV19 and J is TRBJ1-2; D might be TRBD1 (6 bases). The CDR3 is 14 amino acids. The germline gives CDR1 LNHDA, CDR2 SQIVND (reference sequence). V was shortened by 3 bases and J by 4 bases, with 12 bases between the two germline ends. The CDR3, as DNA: TGTGCCAGTAGTATCCAACAGGGTGGCTATGGCTACACCTTC. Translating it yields CASSIQQGGYGYTF.

CDR3 DNA: TGTGCCAGCAGGGAATCAGGGGGATTCACAGATACGCAGTATTTT. Translating it yields CASRESGGFTDTQYF. V usage is TRBV6-5 and J usage is TRBJ2-3; 7 bases fit TRBD1. This CDR3 has 15 amino acids. Trimming cost V 6 bases and J 2 bases; bases outside gene matches: 8. Per germline, CDR1 MNHEY and CDR2 SVGAGI.

The CDR3 reads CASSVGLSGKIGYTF. The CDR3 DNA reads as TGTGCCAGCAGCGTCGGACTCTCTGGTAAAATTGGCTACACCTTC. V gene TRBV9 combines with J gene TRBJ1-2; the D is unclear. V shed 2 bases and J shed 7 bases, with 18 bases lying between them. Germline values: CDR1 SGDLS, CDR2 YYNGEE. This CDR3 comprises 15 residues.

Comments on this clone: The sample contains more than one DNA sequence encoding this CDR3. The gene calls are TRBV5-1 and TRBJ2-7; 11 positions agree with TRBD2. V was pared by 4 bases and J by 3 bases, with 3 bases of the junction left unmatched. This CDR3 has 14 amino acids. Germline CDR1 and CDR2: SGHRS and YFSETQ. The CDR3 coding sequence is TGCGCCAGCAGCGGCACTAGCGGGAGCTACGAGCAGTACTTC. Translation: CASSGTSGSYEQYF. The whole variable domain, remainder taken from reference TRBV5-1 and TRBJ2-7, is KAGVTQTPRYLIKTRGQQVTLSCSPISGHRSVSWYQQTPGQGLQFLFEYFSETQRNKGNFPGRFSGRQFSNSRSEMNVSTLELGDSALYLCASSGTSGSYEQYFGPGTRLTVT.

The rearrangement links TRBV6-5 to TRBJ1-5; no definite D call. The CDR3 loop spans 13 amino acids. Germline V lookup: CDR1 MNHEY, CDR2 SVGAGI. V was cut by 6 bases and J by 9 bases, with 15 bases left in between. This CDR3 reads CASSRGPTGPQHF. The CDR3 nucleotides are TGTGCCAGCAGCCGAGGTCCCACCGGGCCCCAGCATTTT.

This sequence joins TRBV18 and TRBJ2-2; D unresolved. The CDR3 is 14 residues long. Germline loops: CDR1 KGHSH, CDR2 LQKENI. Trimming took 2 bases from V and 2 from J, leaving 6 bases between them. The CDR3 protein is CASSPYDNTGELFF. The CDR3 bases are TGTGCCAGCTCACCATACGACAACACCGGGGAGCTGTTTTTT.

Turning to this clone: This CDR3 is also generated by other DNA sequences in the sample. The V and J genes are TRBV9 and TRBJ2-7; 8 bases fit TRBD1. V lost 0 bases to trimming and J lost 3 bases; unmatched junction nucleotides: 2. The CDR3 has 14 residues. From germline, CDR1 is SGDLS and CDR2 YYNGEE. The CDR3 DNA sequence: TGTGCCAGCAGCGTAGCGGGGACAGGCTACGAGCAGTACTTC. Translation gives CASSVAGTGYEQYF.

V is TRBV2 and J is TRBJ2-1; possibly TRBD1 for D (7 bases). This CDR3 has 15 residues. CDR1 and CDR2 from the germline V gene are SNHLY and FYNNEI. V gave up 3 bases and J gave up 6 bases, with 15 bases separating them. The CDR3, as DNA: TGTGCCAGCAGTGAGGCGGAGGGGGCCTTCAATGAGCAGTTCTTC. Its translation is CASSEAEGAFNEQFF.

This chain's CDR3 is CASSRGELTKNIQYF. CDR3 nucleotide sequence: TGTGCCAGCAGCAGGGGAGAATTGACCAAAAACATTCAGTACTTC. The chain has TRBV9 and TRBJ2-4, with D possibly called TRBD1 or TRBD2 (5 bases each). The CDR3 spans 15 residues. Germline CDR1 SGDLS, CDR2 YYNGEE. Trimming left V 4 bases short and J 2 bases short, with 13 bases between.

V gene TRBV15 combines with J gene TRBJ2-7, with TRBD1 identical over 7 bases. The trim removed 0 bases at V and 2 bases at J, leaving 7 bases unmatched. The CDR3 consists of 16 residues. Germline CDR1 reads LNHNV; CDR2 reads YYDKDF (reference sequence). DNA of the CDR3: TGTGCCACCAGCAGAGATGACAGGGTAATGGCCTACGAGCAGTACTTC. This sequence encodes CATSRDDRVMAYEQYF.